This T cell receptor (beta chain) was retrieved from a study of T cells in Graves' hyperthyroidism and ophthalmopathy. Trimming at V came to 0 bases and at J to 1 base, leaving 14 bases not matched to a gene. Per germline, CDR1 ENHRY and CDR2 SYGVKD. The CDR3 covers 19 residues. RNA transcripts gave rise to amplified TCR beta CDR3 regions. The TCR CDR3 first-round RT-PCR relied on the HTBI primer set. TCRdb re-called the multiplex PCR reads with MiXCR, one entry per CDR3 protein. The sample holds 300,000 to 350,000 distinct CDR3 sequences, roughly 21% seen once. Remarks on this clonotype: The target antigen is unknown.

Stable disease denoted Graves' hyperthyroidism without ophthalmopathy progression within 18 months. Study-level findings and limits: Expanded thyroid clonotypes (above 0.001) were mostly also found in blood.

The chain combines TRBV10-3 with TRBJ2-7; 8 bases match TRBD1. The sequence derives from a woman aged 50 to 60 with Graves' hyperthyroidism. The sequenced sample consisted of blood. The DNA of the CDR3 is TGTGCCATCAGTGAGTCCTGGGGACAGGCGAACGTAGAATCCTACGAGCAGTACTTC. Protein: CAISESWGQANVESYEQYF.